This TCR beta chain is drawn from a study of PD-L1 blockade in urothelial cancer. Study summary: Between 0 and 3 chemotherapy regimens preceded treatment for each patient. Samples of blood were analyzed 3 weeks (second dose) and 6 weeks after treatment start.

Data came from immunoSEQ multiplex PCR; TCRdb stores just in-frame clones and leaves some out. Among around 63,000 clones listed, approximately 78% were seen once. Regarding time point: pretreatment peripheral blood. Trimming left V 0 bases short and J 5 bases short, with 6 bases between. Per the germline V gene, CDR1 is SGHDT and CDR2 is YYEEEE. This CDR3 is 13 amino acids long. This TCR was recovered from a man aged 65-85 years with urothelial cancer. V is TRBV5-6 and J is TRBJ2-1; D is uncertain. Sequenced here: PBMCs, sampled around atezolizumab (anti-PD-L1) treatment. This CDR3 is CASSLGRDNEQFF. The DNA for the CDR3 is TGTGCCAGCAGCTTGGGTCGGGACAATGAGCAGTTCTTC.